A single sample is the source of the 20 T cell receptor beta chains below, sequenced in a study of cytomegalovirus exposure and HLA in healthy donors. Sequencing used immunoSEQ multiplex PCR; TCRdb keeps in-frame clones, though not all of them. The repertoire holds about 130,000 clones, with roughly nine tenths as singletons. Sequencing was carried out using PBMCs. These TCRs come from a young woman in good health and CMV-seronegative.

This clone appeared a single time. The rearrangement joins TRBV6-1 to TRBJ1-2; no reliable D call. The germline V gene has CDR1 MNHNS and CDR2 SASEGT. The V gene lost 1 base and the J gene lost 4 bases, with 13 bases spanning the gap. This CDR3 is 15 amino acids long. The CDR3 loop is CASSEEAGNAYGYTF. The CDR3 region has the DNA TGTGCCAGCAGTGAAGAGGCAGGTAATGCCTATGGCTACACCTTC.

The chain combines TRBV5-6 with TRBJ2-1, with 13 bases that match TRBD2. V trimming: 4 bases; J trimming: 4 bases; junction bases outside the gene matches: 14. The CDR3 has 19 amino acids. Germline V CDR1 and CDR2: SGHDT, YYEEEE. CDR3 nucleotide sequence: TGTGCCAGCAGCCCGCCTGGGGGAACTAGCGGGAGGGCGTACAATGAGCAGTTCTTC. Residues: CASSPPGGTSGRAYNEQFF.

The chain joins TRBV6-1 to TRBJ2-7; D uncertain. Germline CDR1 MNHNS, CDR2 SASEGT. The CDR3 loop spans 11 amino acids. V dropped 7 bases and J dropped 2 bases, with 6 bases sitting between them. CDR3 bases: TGTGCCAGCACCTCGGCCTACGAGCAGTACTTC. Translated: CASTSAYEQYF.

For the CDR3, the DNA is TGCGCCAGCAGCTTGGGAGGTATAGAGGGCGAGCAGTACTTC. As protein: CASSLGGIEGEQYF. This sequence joins TRBV5-1 and TRBJ2-7; tentative D call: TRBD2 (5 bases). The CDR3 sequence is 14 residues long. Germline lookup yields CDR1 SGHRS and CDR2 YFSETQ. V was cut by 0 bases and J by 6 bases, with 13 bases left in between.

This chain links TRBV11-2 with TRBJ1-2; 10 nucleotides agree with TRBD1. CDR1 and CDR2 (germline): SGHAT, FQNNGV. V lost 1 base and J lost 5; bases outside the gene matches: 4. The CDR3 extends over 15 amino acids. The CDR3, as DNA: TGTGCCAGCAGCTTAGGACAGGGGGCGCGGTATGGCTACACCTTC. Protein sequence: CASSLGQGARYGYTF.

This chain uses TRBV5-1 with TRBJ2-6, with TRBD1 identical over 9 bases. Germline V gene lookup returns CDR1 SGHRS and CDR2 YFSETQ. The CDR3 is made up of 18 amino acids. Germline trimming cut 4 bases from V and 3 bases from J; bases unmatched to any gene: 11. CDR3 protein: CASSPGTGSPGGANVLTF. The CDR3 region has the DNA TGCGCCAGCAGCCCTGGGACAGGGAGCCCTGGTGGGGCCAACGTCCTGACTTTC.

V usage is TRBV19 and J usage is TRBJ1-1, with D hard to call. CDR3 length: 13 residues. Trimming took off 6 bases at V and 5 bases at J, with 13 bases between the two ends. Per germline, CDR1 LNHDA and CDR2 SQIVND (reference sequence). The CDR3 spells CASRWSGRTEAFF. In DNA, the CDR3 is TGTGCCAGTAGATGGTCGGGGAGGACTGAAGCTTTCTTT.

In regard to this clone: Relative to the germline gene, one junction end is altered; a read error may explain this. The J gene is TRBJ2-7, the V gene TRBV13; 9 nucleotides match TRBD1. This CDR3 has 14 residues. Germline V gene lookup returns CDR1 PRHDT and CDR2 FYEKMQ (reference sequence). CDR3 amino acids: CASSLGQGYYEQYF. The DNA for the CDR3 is TGTGCCAGCAGCCTAGGACAGGGGTACTACGAGCAGTACTTC.

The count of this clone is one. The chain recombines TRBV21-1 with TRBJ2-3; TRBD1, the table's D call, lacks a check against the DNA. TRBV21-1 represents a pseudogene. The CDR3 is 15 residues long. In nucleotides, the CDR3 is TGTGCCAGCACTCGAGACAGGCCCGGGTTGGATACGCAGTATTTT. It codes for CASTRDRPGLDTQYF.

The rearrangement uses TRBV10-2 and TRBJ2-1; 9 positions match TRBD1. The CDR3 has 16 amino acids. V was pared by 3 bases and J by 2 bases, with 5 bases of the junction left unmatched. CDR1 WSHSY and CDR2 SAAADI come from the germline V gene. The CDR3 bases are TGCGCCAGCAGTGACCACAGGGGGCGCGCCTACAATGAGCAGTTCTTC. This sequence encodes CASSDHRGRAYNEQFF.

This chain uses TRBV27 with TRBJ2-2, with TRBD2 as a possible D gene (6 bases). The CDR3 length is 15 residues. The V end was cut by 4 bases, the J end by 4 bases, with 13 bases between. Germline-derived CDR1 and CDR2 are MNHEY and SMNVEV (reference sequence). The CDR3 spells CASSYFQGGTGELFF. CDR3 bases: TGTGCCAGCAGTTATTTTCAGGGAGGCACCGGGGAGCTGTTTTTT.

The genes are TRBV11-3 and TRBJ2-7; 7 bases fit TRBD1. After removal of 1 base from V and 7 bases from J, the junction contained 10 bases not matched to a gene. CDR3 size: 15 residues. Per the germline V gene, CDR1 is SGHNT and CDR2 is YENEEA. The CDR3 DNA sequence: TGTGCCAGCAGCTTAGGTCGGGCAGGGGGATTAGAGCAGTACTTC. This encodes CASSLGRAGGLEQYF.

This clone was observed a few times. The CDR3 protein is CASSPYVTDSYEQYF. CDR3 DNA: TGTGCCAGCTCACCATACGTGACTGATTCCTACGAGCAGTACTTC. The gene calls are TRBV18 and TRBJ2-7; D gene uncertain. The V end lost 2 bases, the J end lost 1 base, and 12 bases lay between the germline ends. The V gene's germline CDR1 is KGHSH and CDR2 LQKENI. The CDR3 is made up of 15 amino acids.

The CDR3 loop is CASSVGTSAYNEQFF. The CDR3 bases are TGTGCCAGCAGCGTGGGGACTAGCGCTTACAATGAGCAGTTCTTC. The V and J genes are TRBV9 and TRBJ2-1; 10 positions agree with TRBD2. Germline CDR1 and CDR2: SGDLS and YYNGEE. This CDR3 spans 15 amino acids. V trimming: 2 bases; J trimming: 4 bases; junction bases outside the gene matches: 3.

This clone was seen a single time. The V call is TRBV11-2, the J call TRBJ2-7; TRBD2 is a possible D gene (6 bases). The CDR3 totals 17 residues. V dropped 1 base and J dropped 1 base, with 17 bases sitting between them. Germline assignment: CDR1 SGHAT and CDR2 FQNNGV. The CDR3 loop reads CASSLGYGGLYSYEQYF. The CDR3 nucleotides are TGTGCCAGCAGCTTAGGTTACGGGGGTTTGTATTCCTACGAGCAGTACTTC.

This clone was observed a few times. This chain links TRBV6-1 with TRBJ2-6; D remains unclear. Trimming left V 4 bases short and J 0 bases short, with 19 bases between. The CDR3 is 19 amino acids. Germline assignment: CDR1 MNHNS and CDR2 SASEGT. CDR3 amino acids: CASSATAADSFSGANVLTF. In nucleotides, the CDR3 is TGTGCCAGCAGTGCGACTGCGGCCGACTCCTTCTCTGGGGCCAACGTCCTGACTTTC.

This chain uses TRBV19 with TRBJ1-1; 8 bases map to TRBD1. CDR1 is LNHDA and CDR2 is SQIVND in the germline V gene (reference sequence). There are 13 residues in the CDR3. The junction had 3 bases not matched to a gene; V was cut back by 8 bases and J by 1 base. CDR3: CASQDRGNTEAFF. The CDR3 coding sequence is TGTGCCAGTCAAGACAGGGGGAACACTGAAGCTTTCTTT.

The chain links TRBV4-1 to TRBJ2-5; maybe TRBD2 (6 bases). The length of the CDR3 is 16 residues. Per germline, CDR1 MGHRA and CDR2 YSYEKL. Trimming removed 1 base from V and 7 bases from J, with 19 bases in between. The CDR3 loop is CASSQVPAGPKTTQYF. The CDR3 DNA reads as TGCGCCAGCAGCCAAGTTCCAGCGGGTCCCAAGACGACCCAGTACTTC.

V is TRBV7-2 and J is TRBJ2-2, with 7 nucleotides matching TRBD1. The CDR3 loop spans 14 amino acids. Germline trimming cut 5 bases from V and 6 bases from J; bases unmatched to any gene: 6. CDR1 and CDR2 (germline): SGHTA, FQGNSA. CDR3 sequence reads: CASSRDRAAGELFF. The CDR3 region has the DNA TGTGCCAGCAGCCGAGACAGGGCCGCCGGGGAGCTGTTTTTT.

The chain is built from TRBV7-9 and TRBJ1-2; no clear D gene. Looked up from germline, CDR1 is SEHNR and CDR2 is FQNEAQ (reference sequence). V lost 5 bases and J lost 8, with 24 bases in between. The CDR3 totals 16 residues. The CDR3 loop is CASSNDRRVRGEGYTF. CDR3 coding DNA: TGTGCCAGCAGCAACGACCGAAGGGTGCGGGGAGAGGGCTACACCTTC.